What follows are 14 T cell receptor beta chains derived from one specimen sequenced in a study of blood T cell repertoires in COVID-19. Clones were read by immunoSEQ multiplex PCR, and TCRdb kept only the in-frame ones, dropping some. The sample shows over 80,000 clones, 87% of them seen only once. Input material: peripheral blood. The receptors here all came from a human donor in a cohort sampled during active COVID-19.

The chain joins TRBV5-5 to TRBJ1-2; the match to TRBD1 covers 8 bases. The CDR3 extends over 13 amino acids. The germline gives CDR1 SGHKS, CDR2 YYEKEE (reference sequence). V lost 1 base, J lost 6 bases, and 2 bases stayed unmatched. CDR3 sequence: CASSLLGQDGYTF. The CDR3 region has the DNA TGTGCCAGCAGCTTGTTGGGACAGGATGGCTACACCTTC.

The CDR3 nucleotides read TGTGCCAGCAGCTCGACTAGCGGCCAAGAGACCCAGTACTTC. It yields the protein CASSSTSGQETQYF. This chain links TRBV7-3 with TRBJ2-5, with 9 bases matching TRBD2. Germline CDR1 is SGHTA and CDR2 is FQGTGA. The V and J ends lost 4 bases and 1 base, in that order; junction bases with no gene match: 1. This CDR3 region has 14 residues.

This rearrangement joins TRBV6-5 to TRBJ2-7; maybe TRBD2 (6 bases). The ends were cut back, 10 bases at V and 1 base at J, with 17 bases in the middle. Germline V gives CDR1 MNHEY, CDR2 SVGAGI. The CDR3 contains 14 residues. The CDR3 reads CATGGEGASYEQYF. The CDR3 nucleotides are TGTGCCACCGGGGGAGAGGGAGCTTCCTACGAGCAGTACTTC.

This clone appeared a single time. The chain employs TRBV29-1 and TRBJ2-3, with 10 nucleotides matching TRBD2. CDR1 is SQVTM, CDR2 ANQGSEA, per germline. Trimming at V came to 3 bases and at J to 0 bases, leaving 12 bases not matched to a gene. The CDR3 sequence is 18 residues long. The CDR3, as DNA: TGCAGCGTTGATTCCCTCCTCCTAGCGGGAGTAAGCACAGATACGCAGTATTTT. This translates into CSVDSLLLAGVSTDTQYF.

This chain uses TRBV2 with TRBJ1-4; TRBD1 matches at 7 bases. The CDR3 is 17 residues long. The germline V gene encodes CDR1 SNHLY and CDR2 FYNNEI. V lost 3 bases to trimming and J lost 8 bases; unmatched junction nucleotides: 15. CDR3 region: CASSEAQGGINVEKLFF. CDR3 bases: TGTGCCAGCAGTGAGGCCCAGGGGGGTATTAACGTGGAAAAACTGTTTTTT. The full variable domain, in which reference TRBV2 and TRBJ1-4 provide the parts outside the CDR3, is EPEVTQTPSHQVTQMGQEVILRCVPISNHLYFYWYRQILGQKVEFLVSFYNNEISEKSEIFDDQFSVERPDGSNFTLKIRSTKLEDSAMYFCASSEAQGGINVEKLFFGSGTQLSVL.

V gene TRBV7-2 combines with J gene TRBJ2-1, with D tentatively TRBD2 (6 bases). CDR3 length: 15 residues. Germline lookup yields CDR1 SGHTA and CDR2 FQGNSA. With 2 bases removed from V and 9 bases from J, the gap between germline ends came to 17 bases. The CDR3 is CASSLTSGHTGEQFF. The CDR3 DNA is TGTGCCAGCAGCTTAACGAGCGGGCATACCGGTGAGCAGTTCTTC.

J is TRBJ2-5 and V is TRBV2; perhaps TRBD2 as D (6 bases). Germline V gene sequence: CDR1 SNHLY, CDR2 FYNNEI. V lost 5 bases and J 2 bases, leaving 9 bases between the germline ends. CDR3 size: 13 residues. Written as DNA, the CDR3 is TGTGCCAGCAGTCAGGGACTGCAAGAGACCCAGTACTTC. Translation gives CASSQGLQETQYF.

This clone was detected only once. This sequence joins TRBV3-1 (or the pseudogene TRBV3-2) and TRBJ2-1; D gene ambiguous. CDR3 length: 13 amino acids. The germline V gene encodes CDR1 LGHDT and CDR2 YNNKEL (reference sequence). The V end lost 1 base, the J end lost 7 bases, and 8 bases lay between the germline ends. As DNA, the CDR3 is TGTGCCAGCAGCCAAGTAAGGAGTAATGAGCAGTTCTTC. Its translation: CASSQVRSNEQFF.

CDR3 bases: TGTGCCAGCAGTTACGGACCGGGGGACACTGAAGCTTTCTTT. Residues: CASSYGPGDTEAFF. The rearrangement uses TRBV6-6 and TRBJ1-1; D is perhaps TRBD1 (5 bases). Germline CDR1 reads MNHNY; CDR2 reads SVGAGI (reference sequence). With 2 bases removed from V and 3 bases from J, the gap between germline ends came to 10 bases. The length of the CDR3 is 14 residues.

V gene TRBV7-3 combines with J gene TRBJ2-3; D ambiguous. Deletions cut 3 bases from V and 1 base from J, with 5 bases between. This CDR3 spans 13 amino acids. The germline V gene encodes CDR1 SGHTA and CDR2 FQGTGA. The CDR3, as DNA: TGTGCCAGCAGCTTCCGGGGCACAGATACGCAGTATTTT. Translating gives CASSFRGTDTQYF.

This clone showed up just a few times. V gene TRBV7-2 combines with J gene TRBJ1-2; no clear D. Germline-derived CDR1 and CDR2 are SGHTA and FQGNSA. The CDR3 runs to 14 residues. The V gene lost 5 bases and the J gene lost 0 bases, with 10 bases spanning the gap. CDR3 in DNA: TGTGCCAGCAGCCCCACGCGGGCTAACTATGGCTACACCTTC. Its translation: CASSPTRANYGYTF.

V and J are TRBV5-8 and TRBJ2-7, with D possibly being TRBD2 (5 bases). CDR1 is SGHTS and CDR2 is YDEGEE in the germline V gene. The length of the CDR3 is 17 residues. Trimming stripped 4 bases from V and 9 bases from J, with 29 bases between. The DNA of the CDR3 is TGTGCCAGCAGCACTAGGCTTGGGTTCCACCAACAATTCGGGCAGTACTTC. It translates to CASSTRLGFHQQFGQYF.

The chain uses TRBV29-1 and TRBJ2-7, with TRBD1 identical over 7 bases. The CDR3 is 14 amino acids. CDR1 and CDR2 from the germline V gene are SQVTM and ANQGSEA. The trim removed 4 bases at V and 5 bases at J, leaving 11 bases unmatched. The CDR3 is CSVGQQGITHEQYF. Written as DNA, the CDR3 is TGCAGCGTTGGGCAACAGGGGATTACCCACGAGCAGTACTTC.

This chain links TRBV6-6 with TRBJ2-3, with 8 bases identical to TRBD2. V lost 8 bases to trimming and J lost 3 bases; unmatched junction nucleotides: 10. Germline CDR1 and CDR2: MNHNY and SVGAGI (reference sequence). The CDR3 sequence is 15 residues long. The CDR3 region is CASLDYGGGTDTQYF. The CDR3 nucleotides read TGTGCCAGCCTCGACTACGGGGGGGGAACAGATACGCAGTATTTT.